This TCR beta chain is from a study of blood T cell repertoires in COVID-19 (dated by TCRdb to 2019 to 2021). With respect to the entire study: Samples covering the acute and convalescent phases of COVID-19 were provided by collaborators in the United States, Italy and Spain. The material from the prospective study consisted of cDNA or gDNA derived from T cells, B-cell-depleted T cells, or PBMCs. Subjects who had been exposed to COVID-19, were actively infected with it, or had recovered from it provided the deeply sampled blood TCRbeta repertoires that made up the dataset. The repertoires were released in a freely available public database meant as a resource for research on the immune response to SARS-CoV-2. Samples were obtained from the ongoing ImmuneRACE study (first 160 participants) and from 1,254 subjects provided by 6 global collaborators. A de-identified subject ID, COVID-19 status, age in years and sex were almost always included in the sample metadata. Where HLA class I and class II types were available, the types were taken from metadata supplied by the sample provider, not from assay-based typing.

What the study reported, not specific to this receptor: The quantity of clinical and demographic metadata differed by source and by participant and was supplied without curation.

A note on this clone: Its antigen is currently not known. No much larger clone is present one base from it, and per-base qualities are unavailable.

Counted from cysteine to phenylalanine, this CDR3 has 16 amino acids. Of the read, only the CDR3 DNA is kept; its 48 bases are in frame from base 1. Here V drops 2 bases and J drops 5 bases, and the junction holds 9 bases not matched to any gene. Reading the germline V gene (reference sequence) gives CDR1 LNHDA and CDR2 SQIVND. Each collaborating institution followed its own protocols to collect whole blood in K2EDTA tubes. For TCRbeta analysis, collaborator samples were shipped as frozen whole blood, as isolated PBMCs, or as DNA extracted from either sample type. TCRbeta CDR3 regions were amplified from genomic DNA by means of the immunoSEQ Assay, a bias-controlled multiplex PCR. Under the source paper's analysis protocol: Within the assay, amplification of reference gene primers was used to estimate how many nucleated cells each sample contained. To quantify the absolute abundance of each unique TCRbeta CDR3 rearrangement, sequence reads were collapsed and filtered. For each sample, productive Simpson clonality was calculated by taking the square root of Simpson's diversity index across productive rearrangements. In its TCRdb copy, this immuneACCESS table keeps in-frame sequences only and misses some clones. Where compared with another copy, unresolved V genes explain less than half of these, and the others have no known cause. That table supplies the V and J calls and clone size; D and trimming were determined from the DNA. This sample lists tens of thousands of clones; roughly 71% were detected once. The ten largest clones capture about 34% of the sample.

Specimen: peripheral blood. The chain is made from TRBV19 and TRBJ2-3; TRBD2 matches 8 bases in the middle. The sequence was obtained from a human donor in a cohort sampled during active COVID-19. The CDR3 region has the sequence CASSILGLGKGDTQYF. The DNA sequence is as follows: TGTGCCAGTAGTATACTGGGACTAGGAAAGGGAGATACGCAGTATTTT.